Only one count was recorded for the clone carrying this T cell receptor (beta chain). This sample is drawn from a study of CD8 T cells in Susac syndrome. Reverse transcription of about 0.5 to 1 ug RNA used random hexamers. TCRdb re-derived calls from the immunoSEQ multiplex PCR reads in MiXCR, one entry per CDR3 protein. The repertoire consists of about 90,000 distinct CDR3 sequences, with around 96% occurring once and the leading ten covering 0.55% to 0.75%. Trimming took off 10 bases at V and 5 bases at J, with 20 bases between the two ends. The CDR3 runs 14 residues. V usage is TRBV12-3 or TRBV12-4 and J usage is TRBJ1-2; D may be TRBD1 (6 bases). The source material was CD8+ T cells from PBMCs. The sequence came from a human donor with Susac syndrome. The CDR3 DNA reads TGTGCCATACGCCTAGCGGGGCAGGGGTATGGCTACACCTTC. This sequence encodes CAIRLAGQGYGYTF.